This T cell receptor gamma chain was identified during a study of gamma-delta chains in newborns, infants, children. CDR1 is EGSNGY, CDR2 YDSYNSKV, per germline. The CDR3 has 13 residues. The V and J ends lost 5 bases and 4 bases, in that order; junction bases with no gene match: 4. TCRdb ran CATT on the reads. The data hold under 5,000 gamma-chain clones, with about 55% observed a single time. The sample consisted of blood. The TCR was taken from a child who was a newborn, infant or young child, either healthy, febrile or measles-vaccinated (not recorded which). V and J are TRGV2 and TRGJP1. TCRdb is silent on the J gene; assignment here came from matching the DNA to germline. CDR3 nucleotides: TGTGCCACCTGGGGCCTCACTGGTTGGTTCAAGATATTT. Its protein product is CATWGLTGWFKIF.